These T cell receptor beta chains were read from a single sample in a study of shared clonotypes between healthy human individuals. TCRdb's table, derived via immunoSEQ multiplex PCR, lists solely in-frame clones and lacks some. Seen here are about 2.4 million clones, 93% observed once, and the top ten hold roughly 0.39%. Sequencing was performed on naive CD4+ T cells from PBMCs. These receptors were collected from a man aged 18 to 30 in good health. Some clones in this sample may be carry-over from other donors' samples. Each CDR3 is given without its conserved first and last residue.

ASRQNTEAF	9	TRBV30	TRBJ1-1
ASSQGREHYGYT	12	TRBV4-1	TRBJ1-2
ASSPGGSYEQY	11	TRBV28	TRBJ2-7
AISELGSGEQF	11	TRBV10-3	TRBJ2-1
ASSSLVQGINYGYT	14	TRBV5-4	TRBJ1-2
ASRFGQIQETQY	12	TRBV6-1	TRBJ2-5
ASTLPDSTDTQY	12	TRBV28	TRBJ2-3
ATRGTQNNEQF	11	TRBV28	TRBJ2-1
AIGGTSSYNEQF	12	TRBV10-3	TRBJ2-1
ASSEAGRTGGYT	12	TRBV6-1	TRBJ1-2
ASSQLLAGITDTQY	14	TRBV5-1	TRBJ2-3
ASRNGREINEQF	12	TRBV19	TRBJ2-1
ASSITLATLYEQY	13	TRBV6-5	TRBJ2-7
ASSPGLRRTEQY	12	TRBV18	TRBJ2-7